This TCR beta chain was sequenced during a study of shared clonotypes between healthy human individuals. Study observations and caveats: Richness estimates generally favored naive over memory subsets.

The data were produced by immunoSEQ multiplex PCR, yet TCRdb's version contains in-frame clones alone and is incomplete. Of 1 million to 1.3 million clones listed, 70% to 80% were seen once; the top ten hold 0.61%. This clone was recorded a few times. Antigen: not known. Unmatched junction bases numbered 12, after V lost 4 bases and J lost 0 bases. The CDR3 sequence is 18 residues long. This receptor was obtained from a young man in good health. Some clones in this sample may be carry-over from other donors' samples. The sample consisted of memory CD4+ T cells from PBMCs. Subset specified: CD45RA-negative fraction. This rearrangement joins TRBV5-3 to TRBJ2-7; 11 nucleotides line up with TRBD2. TRBV5-3 is placed among ORFs of uncertain function. The CDR3 is CARSRRGETSGNSYEQYF. DNA for the CDR3: TGTGCCAGAAGCCGAAGGGGAGAGACTAGCGGGAACTCCTACGAGCAGTACTTC.